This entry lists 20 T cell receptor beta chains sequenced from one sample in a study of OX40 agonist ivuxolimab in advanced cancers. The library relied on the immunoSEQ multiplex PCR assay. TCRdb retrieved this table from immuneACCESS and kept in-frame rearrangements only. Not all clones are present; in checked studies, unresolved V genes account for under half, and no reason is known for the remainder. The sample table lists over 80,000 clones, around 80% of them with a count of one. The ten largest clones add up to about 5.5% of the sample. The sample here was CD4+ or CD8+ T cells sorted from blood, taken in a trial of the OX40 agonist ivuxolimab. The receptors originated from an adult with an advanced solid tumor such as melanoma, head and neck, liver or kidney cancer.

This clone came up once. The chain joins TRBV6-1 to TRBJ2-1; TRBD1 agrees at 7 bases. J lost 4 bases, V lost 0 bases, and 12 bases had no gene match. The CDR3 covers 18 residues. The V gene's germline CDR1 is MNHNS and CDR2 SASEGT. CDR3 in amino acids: CASSEAGWGTEVYNEQFF. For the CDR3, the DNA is TGTGCCAGCAGTGAAGCGGGTTGGGGGACAGAGGTTTACAATGAGCAGTTCTTC.

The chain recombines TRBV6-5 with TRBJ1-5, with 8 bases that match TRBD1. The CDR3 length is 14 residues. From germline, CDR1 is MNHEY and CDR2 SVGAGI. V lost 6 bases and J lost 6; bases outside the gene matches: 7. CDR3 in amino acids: CASRTTGAGQPQHF. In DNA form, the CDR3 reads TGTGCCAGCAGAACGACAGGGGCAGGTCAGCCCCAGCATTTT.

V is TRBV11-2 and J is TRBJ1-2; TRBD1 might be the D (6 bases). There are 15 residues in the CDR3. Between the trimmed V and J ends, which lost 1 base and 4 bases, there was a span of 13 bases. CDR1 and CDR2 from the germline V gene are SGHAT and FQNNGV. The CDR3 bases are TGTGCCAGCAGCTTAGCAGGGGCGGTTGGCTATGGCTACACCTTC. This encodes CASSLAGAVGYGYTF.

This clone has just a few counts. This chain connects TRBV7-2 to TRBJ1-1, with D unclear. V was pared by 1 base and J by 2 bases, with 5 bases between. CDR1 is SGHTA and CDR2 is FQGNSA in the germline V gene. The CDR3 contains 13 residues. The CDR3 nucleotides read TGTGCCAGCAGCTTAGAGGGAAACACTGAAGCTTTCTTT. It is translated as CASSLEGNTEAFF. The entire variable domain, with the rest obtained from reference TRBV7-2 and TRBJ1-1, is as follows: GAGVSQSPSNKVTEKGKDVELRCDPISGHTALYWYRQSLGQGLEFLIYFQGNSAPDKSGLPSDRFSAERTGGSVSTLTIQRTQQEDSAVYLCASSLEGNTEAFFGQGTRLTVV.

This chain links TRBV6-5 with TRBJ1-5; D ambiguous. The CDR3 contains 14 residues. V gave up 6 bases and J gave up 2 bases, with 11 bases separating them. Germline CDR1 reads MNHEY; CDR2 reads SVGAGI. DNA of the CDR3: TGTGCCAGCAGACCTCAAAGGGGCAATCAGCCCCAGCATTTT. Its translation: CASRPQRGNQPQHF.

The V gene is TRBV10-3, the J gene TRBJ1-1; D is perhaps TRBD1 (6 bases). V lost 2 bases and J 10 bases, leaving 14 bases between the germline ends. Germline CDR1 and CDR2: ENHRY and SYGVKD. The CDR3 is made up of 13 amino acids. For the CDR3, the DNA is TGTGCCATCAGTGAGGTAGGGGGATTGGCAGCTTTCTTT. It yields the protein CAISEVGGLAAFF.

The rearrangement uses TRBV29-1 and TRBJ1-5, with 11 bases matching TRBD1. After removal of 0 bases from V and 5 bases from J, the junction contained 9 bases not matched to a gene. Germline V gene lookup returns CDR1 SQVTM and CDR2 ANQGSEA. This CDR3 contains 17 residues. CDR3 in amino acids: CSVEDTPGQGGHQPQHF. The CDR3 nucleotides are TGCAGCGTTGAAGATACCCCGGGACAGGGGGGCCATCAGCCCCAGCATTTT.

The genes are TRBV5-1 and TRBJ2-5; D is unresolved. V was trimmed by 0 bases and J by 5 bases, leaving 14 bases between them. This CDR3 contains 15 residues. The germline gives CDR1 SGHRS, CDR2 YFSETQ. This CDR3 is CASSLDGLPRETQYF. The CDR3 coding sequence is TGCGCCAGCAGCTTGGATGGCCTCCCGAGGGAGACCCAGTACTTC.

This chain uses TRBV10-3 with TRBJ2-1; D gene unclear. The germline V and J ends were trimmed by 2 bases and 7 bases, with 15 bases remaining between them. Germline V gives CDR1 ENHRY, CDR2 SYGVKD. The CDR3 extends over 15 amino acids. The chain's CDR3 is CAISETLLLQNEQFF. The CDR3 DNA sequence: TGTGCCATCAGTGAGACCTTGCTACTCCAAAATGAGCAGTTCTTC.

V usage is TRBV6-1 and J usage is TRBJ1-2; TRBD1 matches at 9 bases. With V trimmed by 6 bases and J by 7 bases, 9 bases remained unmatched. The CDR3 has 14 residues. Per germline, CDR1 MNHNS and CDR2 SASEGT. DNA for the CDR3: TGTGCCAGCAGCGCGGGACAGGGCTATGGTGGCTACACCTTC. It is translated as CASSAGQGYGGYTF.

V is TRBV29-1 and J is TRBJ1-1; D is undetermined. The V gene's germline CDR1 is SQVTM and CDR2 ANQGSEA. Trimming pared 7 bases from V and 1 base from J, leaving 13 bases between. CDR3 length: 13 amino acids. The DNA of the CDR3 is TGCAGCGGCGTGGGAAGGACGAACACTGAAGCTTTCTTT. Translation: CSGVGRTNTEAFF.

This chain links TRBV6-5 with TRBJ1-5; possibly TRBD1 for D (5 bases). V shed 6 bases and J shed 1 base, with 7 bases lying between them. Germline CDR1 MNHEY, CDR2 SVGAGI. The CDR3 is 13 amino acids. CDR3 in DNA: TGTGCCAGCAGCCGGGACAGCAATCAGCCCCAGCATTTT. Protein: CASSRDSNQPQHF.

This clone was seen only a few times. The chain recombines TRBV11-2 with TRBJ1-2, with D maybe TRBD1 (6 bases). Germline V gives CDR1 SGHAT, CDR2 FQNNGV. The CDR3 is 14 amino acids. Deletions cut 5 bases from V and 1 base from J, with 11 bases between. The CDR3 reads CASSPRTDNYGYTF. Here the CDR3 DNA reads TGTGCCAGCAGCCCCCGGACAGATAACTATGGCTACACCTTC.

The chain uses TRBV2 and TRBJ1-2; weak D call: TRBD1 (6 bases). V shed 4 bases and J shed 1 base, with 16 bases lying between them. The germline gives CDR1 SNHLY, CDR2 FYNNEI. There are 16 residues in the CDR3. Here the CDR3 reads CASSGVGGHYNYGYTF. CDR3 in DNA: TGTGCCAGCAGTGGGGTGGGGGGCCACTATAACTATGGCTACACCTTC.

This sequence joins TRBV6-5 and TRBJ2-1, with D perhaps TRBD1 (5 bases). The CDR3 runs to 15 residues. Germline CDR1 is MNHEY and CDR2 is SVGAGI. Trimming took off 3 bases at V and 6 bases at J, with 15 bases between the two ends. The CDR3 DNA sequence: TGTGCCAGCAGTTATGTTTGGCAGGGCCGCAATGAGCAGTTCTTC. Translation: CASSYVWQGRNEQFF.

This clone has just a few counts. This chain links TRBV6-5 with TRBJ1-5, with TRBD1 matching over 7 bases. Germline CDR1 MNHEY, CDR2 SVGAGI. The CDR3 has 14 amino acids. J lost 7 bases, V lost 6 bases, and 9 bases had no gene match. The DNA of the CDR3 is TGTGCCAGCAGGGGGGACAGTAAATCGCAGCCCCAGCATTTT. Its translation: CASRGDSKSQPQHF.

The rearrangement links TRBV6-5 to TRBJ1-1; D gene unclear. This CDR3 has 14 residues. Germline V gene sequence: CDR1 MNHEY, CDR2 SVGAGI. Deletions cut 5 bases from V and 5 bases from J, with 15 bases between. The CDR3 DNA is TGTGCCAGCAGTAGACAACTACGAGGGACTGAAGCTTTCTTT. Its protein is CASSRQLRGTEAFF.

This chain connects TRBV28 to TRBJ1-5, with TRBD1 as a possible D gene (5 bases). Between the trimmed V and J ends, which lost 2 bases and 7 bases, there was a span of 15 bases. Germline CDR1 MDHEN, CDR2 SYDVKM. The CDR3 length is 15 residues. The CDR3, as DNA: TGTGCCAGCAGTTTACATCAGGGTCGAGGGCAGCCCCAGCATTTT. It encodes CASSLHQGRGQPQHF. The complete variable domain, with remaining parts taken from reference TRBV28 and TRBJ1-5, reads DVKVTQSSRYLVKRTGEKVFLECVQDMDHENMFWYRQDPGLGLRLIYFSYDVKMKEKGDIPEGYSVSREKKERFSLILESASTNQTSMYLCASSLHQGRGQPQHFGDGTRLSIL.

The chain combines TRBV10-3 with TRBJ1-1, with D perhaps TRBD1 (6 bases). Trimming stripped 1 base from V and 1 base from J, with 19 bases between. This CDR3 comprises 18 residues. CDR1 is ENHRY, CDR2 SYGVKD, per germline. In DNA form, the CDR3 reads TGTGCCATCAGTGAGTTGATAAGTGTTAGGGGGGAGAACACTGAAGCTTTCTTT. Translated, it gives CAISELISVRGENTEAFF.

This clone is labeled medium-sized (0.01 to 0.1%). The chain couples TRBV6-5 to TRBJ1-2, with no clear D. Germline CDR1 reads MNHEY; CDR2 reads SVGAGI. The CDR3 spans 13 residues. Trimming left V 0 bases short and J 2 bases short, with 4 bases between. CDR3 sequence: CASSYSWNYGYTF. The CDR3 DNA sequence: TGTGCCAGCAGTTACTCTTGGAACTATGGCTACACCTTC.